The clone carrying this TCR beta chain was picked up many times. Its target is not known. Germline CDR1 reads SGHRS; CDR2 reads YFSETQ. The CDR3 contains 12 residues. Trimming cost V 3 bases and J 10 bases; bases outside gene matches: 6. TCRdb reprocessed the RACE reads via MiXCR and lists one record per CDR3 protein. The sample has 84,000 or so distinct CDR3 sequences; approximately 10% are singletons. The data originate from a study of human T cells and chemical hapten exposure. Study-wide background: Enrolled patients were predominantly female and had alopecia areata, totalis or universalis.

Study-wide results and limits: TCRs whose frequency exceeded 1 in 1000 remained the same following DPC sensitization.

Documented time point: patch test 2, 6 weeks after DPC sensitization. Specified treatment: therapeutic diphenylcyclopropenone sensitization with weekly scalp DPC. Ahead of each patch test application, blood was drawn. The sequence was collected from a woman aged 25 to 39 with alopecia areata. Some clones in this sample may be carry-over from other donors' samples. V usage is TRBV5-1 and J usage is TRBJ1-1, with 7 bases that match TRBD1. The starting material was whole blood, obtained in connection with sensitization to the hapten diphenylcyclopropenone (DPC). This CDR3 is CASSSGQTGAFF. The CDR3 DNA is TGCGCCAGCAGCTCGGGACAGACCGGAGCTTTCTTT.